This T cell receptor beta chain appears in the sequencing data of a study of CD8+ T cells in alopecia areata. Overall study context: Patients in the treated group were given tofacitinib by mouth, 5 to 10 mg twice a day.

Described treatment: oral pan-JAK inhibitor, 5-10 mg twice daily. Germline loops: CDR1 SGHVS, CDR2 FQNEAQ. The CDR3 length is 14 residues. Deletions cut 3 bases from V and 9 bases from J, with 17 bases between. Extracted RNA was reverse transcribed, and the resulting cDNA served as sequencing template. Sequencing used immunoSEQ multiplex PCR; TCRdb keeps in-frame clones, though not all of them. The data hold about 200,000 clones, with 58% observed a single time. The sequencing here drew on CD4+ T cells sorted from blood, taken at week 24, from a patient treated with tofacitinib. This TCR was recovered from a human donor with alopecia areata. The chain combines TRBV7-8 with TRBJ2-5; D is possibly TRBD2 (6 bases). CDR3 nucleotides: TGTGCCAGCAGCTTCTACTCTAGCGCCGGGGCCCAGTACTTC. It is translated as CASSFYSSAGAQYF.